One sample yielded the 26 T cell receptor beta chains listed below, sequenced in a study of regulatory T cells in long-lasting Graves disease. Library construction for TCR beta used iRepertoire HTBI primers and Arm-PCR of CDR3 regions. TCRdb re-called the multiplex PCR reads through MiXCR, storing one row per CDR3 protein. In the table there are around 430,000 distinct CDR3 sequences, 22% of which are singletons. Time point defined: persistent/refractory GD, antithyroid drugs over 5 years with positive TRAb. Extracted RNA from PBMCs served as the source of the TCR library. The specimen comprised peripheral blood mononuclear cells (PBMCs), sampled when the disease was refractory, from a patient treated with antithyroid drugs. These receptors all stem from a female donor with Graves disease.

The chain has TRBV19 and TRBJ2-1; D is uncertain. Germline V CDR1 and CDR2: LNHDA, SQIVND (reference sequence). Trimming removed 4 bases at V and 0 bases at J, with 13 bases between. The CDR3 runs to 16 residues. CDR3 in DNA: TGTGCCAGTAGTACCGGACCCGCGAGCTCCTACAATGAGCAGTTCTTC. It specifies CASSTGPASSYNEQFF. Drawing the rest from reference TRBV19 and TRBJ2-1, the complete variable domain is DGGITQSPKYLFRKEGQNVTLSCEQNLNHDAMYWYRQDPGQGLRLIYYSQIVNDFQKGDIAEGYSVSREKKESFPLTVTSAQKNPTAFYLCASSTGPASSYNEQFFGPGTRLTVL.

This clonotype was counted only a few times. The CDR3 sequence: CSAVPRARAKNIQYF. CDR3 DNA: TGCAGTGCTGTTCCGAGGGCGCGGGCCAAAAACATTCAGTACTTC. V and J are TRBV20-1 and TRBJ2-4, with D possibly matching TRBD2 (5 bases). Trimming took off 5 bases at V and 1 base at J, with 15 bases between the two ends. The CDR3 contains 15 residues. CDR1 DFQATT and CDR2 SNEGSKA come from the germline V gene (reference sequence).

This clonotype was seen ten or more times. This chain links TRBV12-3 or TRBV12-4 with TRBJ1-1; D is unclear. This CDR3 has 14 residues. Trimming stripped 1 base from V and 10 bases from J, with 16 bases between. The CDR3: CASSLGSGIQGAFF. The CDR3 nucleotides are TGTGCCAGCAGTTTAGGTTCCGGGATTCAAGGAGCTTTCTTT.

The chain couples TRBV19 to TRBJ1-6; 8 bases map to TRBD1. The CDR3 covers 13 residues. Germline trimming cut 6 bases from V and 10 bases from J; bases unmatched to any gene: 5. The germline V gene has CDR1 LNHDA and CDR2 SQIVND (reference sequence). CDR3 nucleotide sequence: TGTGCCAGTAGGTCAGGGGGCAGGTCACCCCTCCACTTT. It yields the protein CASRSGGRSPLHF.

The chain employs TRBV2 and TRBJ2-7, with TRBD2 identical over 12 bases. The V gene's germline CDR1 is SNHLY and CDR2 FYNNEI. Unmatched junction bases numbered 5, after V lost 3 bases and J lost 5 bases. The CDR3 covers 15 residues. CDR3 nucleotides: TGTGCCAGCAGTGACCCTAGCGGGGGGGTCCACGAGCAGTACTTC. It yields the protein CASSDPSGGVHEQYF.

The V call is TRBV6-4, the J call TRBJ1-6; TRBD1 is a possible D gene (6 bases). The V gene's germline CDR1 is MRHNA and CDR2 SNTAGT. The V gene lost 10 bases and the J gene lost 7 bases, with 14 bases spanning the gap. The CDR3 extends over 13 amino acids. CDR3 nucleotide sequence: TGTGCCAACAATCAGGGGTCGAATTCACCCCTCCACTTT. The encoded protein is CANNQGSNSPLHF.

This clonotype was picked up a small number of times. The genes are TRBV28 and TRBJ2-3, with a possible D match to TRBD1 (6 bases). In germline, CDR1 is MDHEN, CDR2 SYDVKM. V lost 6 bases, J lost 0 bases, and 13 bases lay in between. The CDR3 sequence is 15 residues long. CDR3 coding DNA: TGTGCCAGCAGAGTGTCGACAGGAAGCACAGATACGCAGTATTTT. Translation: CASRVSTGSTDTQYF.

This clonotype came up a few times. This chain joins TRBV7-9 and TRBJ1-1; no clear D. V lost 5 bases and J lost 8, with 12 bases in between. Germline CDR1 is SEHNR and CDR2 is FQNEAQ (reference sequence). The CDR3 runs 12 residues. The CDR3 bases are TGTGCCAGCAGCACCGCGGACTGGGAAGCTTTCTTT. Protein sequence: CASSTADWEAFF.

On this clonotype itself: A much bigger clone sits one base away, suggesting this may be a read error. This likely comes from a read error, as the CDR3 has no conserved phenylalanine or tryptophan at its end. This chain links TRBV28 with TRBJ1-5; D is unclear. Germline CDR1 reads MDHEN; CDR2 reads SYDVKM. The CDR3 has 14 residues. Trimming removed 6 bases from V and 0 bases from J, with 9 bases in between. CDR3 sequence: CASRRRDSNQPQHV. Written as DNA, the CDR3 is TGTGCCAGCAGACGGCGGGATAGCAATCAGCCCCAGCATGTT.

In this sample, this clonotype turned up many times. V and J are TRBV12-3 or TRBV12-4 and TRBJ1-2; D remains ambiguous. The CDR3 consists of 11 residues. Trimming left V 2 bases short and J 12 bases short, with 10 bases between. CDR3 region: CASSLSLRDTF. In DNA form, the CDR3 reads TGTGCCAGCAGTTTATCGCTCCGGGACACCTTC.

This clonotype was seen at least ten times. The genes are TRBV12-3 or TRBV12-4 and TRBJ1-5; TRBD1 might be the D (5 bases). V lost 5 bases and J 4 bases, leaving 21 bases between the germline ends. There are 17 residues in the CDR3. CDR3 in amino acids: CASSPSLRGWVNQPQHF. The CDR3 bases are TGTGCCAGCAGTCCCTCCCTAAGGGGCTGGGTTAATCAGCCCCAGCATTTT.

J is TRBJ2-2 and V is TRBV7-2; the match to TRBD2 covers 9 bases. The V gene end was trimmed by 2 bases and the J gene end by 2 bases; junction bases not matched to a gene: 3. The CDR3 runs to 16 residues. Germline V lookup: CDR1 SGHTA, CDR2 FQGNSA. The CDR3 loop is CASSLPSGVNTGELFF. In nucleotides, the CDR3 is TGTGCCAGCAGCTTACCTAGCGGGGTTAACACCGGGGAGCTGTTTTTT.

In regard to this clonotype: One end of the junction fails to match germline, which may point to a read error. The chain uses TRBV28 and TRBJ2-4; D may be TRBD1 (5 bases). Germline CDR1 and CDR2: MDHEN and SYDVKM. This CDR3 comprises 13 residues. The CDR3 sequence is CASRSRRGLTGFF. DNA of the CDR3: TGTGCCAGCAGGTCACGTAGGGGCCTTACTGGGTTCTTC. The whole variable domain, filled in from reference TRBV28 and TRBJ2-4, reads DVKVTQSSRYLVKRTGEKVFLECVQDMDHENMFWYRQDPGLGLRLIYFSYDVKMKEKGDIPEGYSVSREKKERFSLILESASTNQTSMYLCASRSRRGLTGFFGAGTRLSVL.

This clonotype was counted a few times. The chain links TRBV19 to TRBJ1-5; TRBD1 agrees at 8 bases. Looked up from germline, CDR1 is LNHDA and CDR2 is SQIVND (reference sequence). This CDR3 spans 16 amino acids. Losses at the gene ends were 6 bases for V and 5 bases for J; bases not matched to a gene: 12. CDR3 DNA sequence: TGTGCCAGTAGGGACTCCGGACAGGGTGGGCATCAGCCCCAGCATTTT. It specifies CASRDSGQGGHQPQHF.

This clonotype occurred many times. The chain combines TRBV11-2 with TRBJ2-7, with TRBD2 matching over 14 bases. The V segment lost 4 bases and the J segment 4 bases; nucleotides outside the gene matches: 9. This CDR3 region has 17 residues. The germline gives CDR1 SGHAT, CDR2 FQNNGV. As DNA, the CDR3 is TGTGCCAGCAGCTCCTGGACTAGCGGGGGGACCTCGTACGAGCAGTACTTC. Translated: CASSSWTSGGTSYEQYF.

This clonotype was observed a handful of times. CDR3 DNA: TGTGCCAGCAGTTACTCTAAGGGACTCTCTGGAAACACCATATATTTT. Encoded protein: CASSYSKGLSGNTIYF. V and J are TRBV6-9 and TRBJ1-3; weak D call: TRBD1 (5 bases). From germline, CDR1 is MNHGY and CDR2 SVAAGI. Trimming took 3 bases from V and 0 from J, leaving 12 bases between them. The length of the CDR3 is 16 residues.

This clonotype has more than one count but fewer than ten. The chain employs TRBV7-9 and TRBJ1-2; possible D gene TRBD1, 5 bases. This CDR3 region has 14 residues. Trimming stripped 4 bases from V and 6 bases from J, with 15 bases between. CDR1 SEHNR and CDR2 FQNEAQ come from the germline V gene (reference sequence). CDR3: CASSSPGTVDGYTF. The CDR3 nucleotides are TGTGCCAGCAGCTCGCCCGGGACCGTTGATGGCTACACCTTC.

A word on this clonotype: Compared with germline, one end of the junction differs, possibly owing to a read error. The chain combines TRBV5-1 with TRBJ2-7; D perhaps matches TRBD2 (5 bases). Per germline, CDR1 SGHRS and CDR2 YFSETQ. The CDR3 runs 15 residues. The CDR3 DNA reads as TGCGCCAACAGCTTGGATTCGGGATACTCCTACGAGCAGTACTTC. It codes for CANSLDSGYSYEQYF. The full variable domain, completed using reference TRBV5-1 and TRBJ2-7, is KAGVTQTPRYLIKTRGQQVTLSCSPISGHRSVSWYQQTPGQGLQFLFEYFSETQRNKGNFPGRFSGRQFSNSRSEMNVSTLELGDSALYLCANSLDSGYSYEQYFGPGTRLTVT.

The V gene is TRBV5-1, the J gene TRBJ2-1; 10 bases agree with TRBD2. V was clipped by 4 bases and J by 4 bases; unmatched bases: 5. The germline V gene encodes CDR1 SGHRS and CDR2 YFSETQ. The CDR3 length is 15 residues. Here the CDR3 DNA reads TGCGCCAGCAGCCATACTAGCGGGGCATACAATGAGCAGTTCTTC. Protein: CASSHTSGAYNEQFF.

This clonotype came up a few times. CDR3 amino acids: CASSEATRRRETQYF. CDR3 bases: TGTGCCAGCAGTGAAGCGACTCGTCGGAGAGAGACCCAGTACTTC. This chain uses TRBV6-1 with TRBJ2-5; D call uncertain. Germline V gene lookup returns CDR1 MNHNS and CDR2 SASEGT. This CDR3 has 15 residues. The V end lost 0 bases, the J end lost 4 bases, and 12 bases lay between the germline ends.

This clonotype came up a few times. This sequence joins TRBV3-1 and TRBJ1-6; TRBD1 agrees at 9 bases. The ends lost 0 bases at V and 9 bases at J; junction bases unmatched: 6. Per germline, CDR1 LGHDT and CDR2 YNNKEL (reference sequence). This CDR3 has 16 residues. CDR3 DNA: TGTGCCAGCAGCCAAGATATTCCGGACAGGGGTTCACCCCTCCACTTT. Translating it yields CASSQDIPDRGSPLHF.

The rearrangement links TRBV15 to TRBJ2-1; 9 bases are a match to TRBD1. CDR1 is LNHNV and CDR2 is YYDKDF in the germline V gene (reference sequence). There are 14 residues in the CDR3. V lost 1 base and J lost 6; bases outside the gene matches: 1. In DNA form, the CDR3 reads TGTGCCACCAGCAGAGGACAGGGGGTCAATGAGCAGTTCTTC. Translation gives CATSRGQGVNEQFF.

Note on this clonotype: A much more abundant neighbour one base away suggests this may be a read error. J is TRBJ2-7 and V is TRBV3-1, with D uncertain. Germline V lookup: CDR1 LGHDT, CDR2 YNNKEL (reference sequence). The length of the CDR3 is 14 residues. Between the trimmed V and J ends, which lost 0 bases and 2 bases, there was a span of 8 bases. Written as DNA, the CDR3 is TGTGCCAGCAGCCAAGACAGGTTCACCTACGAGCAGTACTTC. Translation: CASSQDRFTYEQYF.

This clonotype was seen ten or more times. The genes are TRBV28 and TRBJ1-5, with a tentative D call TRBD1 (5 bases). V was pared by 5 bases and J by 3 bases, with 17 bases between. In germline, CDR1 is MDHEN, CDR2 SYDVKM. The CDR3 has 16 residues. The DNA for the CDR3 is TGTGCCAGCAGTACTTCAGGGTTGAACGTCAATCAGCCCCAGCATTTT. As protein: CASSTSGLNVNQPQHF.

In this sample, this clonotype turned up many times. The chain has TRBV19 and TRBJ2-5, with 8 bases lining up with TRBD2. Germline CDR1 reads LNHDA; CDR2 reads SQIVND (reference sequence). The CDR3 is 17 residues long. After removal of 3 bases from V and 5 bases from J, the junction contained 14 bases not matched to a gene. The CDR3 DNA reads TGTGCCAGTAGTATTAATGTCGGGCCGGGAGGGGTGGAGACCCAGTACTTC. As protein: CASSINVGPGGVETQYF.

This chain joins TRBV6-6 and TRBJ1-1; weak D call: TRBD1 (6 bases). The germline CDR1 and CDR2 sequences are MNHNY and SVGAGI (reference sequence). Trimming shortened V by 5 bases and J by 1 base, and 14 bases separated the two germline ends. The CDR3 loop spans 15 amino acids. The DNA of the CDR3 is TGTGCCAGCAGTGATCACAGGGTAACGAACACTGAAGCTTTCTTT. This encodes CASSDHRVTNTEAFF.